A selection of T cell receptor beta chains follows, all from one sample in a study of blood T cell repertoires in COVID-19. Produced via immunoSEQ multiplex PCR; TCRdb's table is partial and in-frame only. Here the sample spans just over 150,000 clones, about 85% being singletons. Specimen: peripheral blood. All receptors derive from a human donor with acute or convalescent COVID-19. The donor label of this sample is uncertain. Each CDR3 is given with its conserved first and last residue.

v_call	j_call	cdr3_aa
TRBV9	TRBJ2-5	CASSVAGGEQETQYF
TRBV7-2	TRBJ2-4	CASSTDPGTVVLYF
TRBV4-2	TRBJ1-1	CASSQDDDRDTEAFF
TRBV2	TRBJ1-6	CASSRDPGEYAPLHF
TRBV6-6	TRBJ1-6	CASSYSGTANSPLHF
TRBV30	TRBJ2-7	CAWSDRVREQYF
TRBV3-1/TRBV3-2	TRBJ2-7	CASSLSPGDFSYEQYF
TRBV10-3	TRBJ1-5	CAISESPSNRNQPQHF
TRBV5-1	TRBJ1-3	CASRIGAGRGGNTIYF
TRBV28	TRBJ1-5	CASSQDRGGNQPQHF
TRBV11-2	TRBJ1-4	CASSFQGALATNEKLFF
TRBV27	TRBJ1-2	CASSSGLANYGYTF
TRBV6-5	TRBJ2-7	CASSYDTSYSYEQYF
TRBV2	TRBJ2-3	CASRSSGYTQYF
TRBV10-3	TRBJ2-2	CAISETYSTGELFF
TRBV4-3	TRBJ2-7	CASSQDPGRPYEQYF
TRBV5-6	TRBJ2-1	CASSFLVTGAGNEQFF
TRBV11-3	TRBJ2-5	CASSFQVRAKETQYF
TRBV28	TRBJ1-5	CASTPGGNNQPQHF
TRBV4-3	TRBJ2-3	CASSQVFSGGAKDTQYF
TRBV5-1	TRBJ1-4	CASSFSRGRVTNEKLFF
TRBV7-9	TRBJ1-2	CASSLEAGGYGYTF
TRBV6-5	TRBJ2-7	CASSPEGIKQYF
TRBV18	TRBJ2-1	CASSPQGTGGRNEQFF
TRBV7-2	TRBJ2-5	CASSFGGGQETQYF
TRBV19	TRBJ2-7	CASSSSGVHEQYF
TRBV28	TRBJ2-7	CASTPTRVSSYEQYF
TRBV4-1	TRBJ2-1	CASSQEVGVTLYNEQFF
TRBV15	TRBJ1-6	CATRVGAQNSPLHF
TRBV30	TRBJ1-3	CALTATSGNTIYF
TRBV3-1/TRBV3-2	TRBJ2-1	CASSTGTSGSRHEQFF
TRBV7-2	TRBJ2-5	CASSLGTTPQETQYF
TRBV30	TRBJ2-3	CAWRRGYGTDTQYF
TRBV5-6	TRBJ1-2	CASSLSPGGYTF
TRBV30	TRBJ1-3	CAWNRGASSGNTIYF
TRBV6-6	TRBJ2-1	CASSYGQWGGDEQFF
TRBV29-1	TRBJ1-4	CSVVTSTNEKLFF
TRBV3-1/TRBV3-2	TRBJ1-2	CASSQYTNYGYTF
TRBV7-8	TRBJ1-3	CASSPAGGYGNTIYF
TRBV29-1	TRBJ1-2	CSVEARGMYGYTF
TRBV6-5	TRBJ2-2	CASTWGSQGGELFF
TRBV7-8	TRBJ2-7	CASSSLAGPYEQYF
TRBV6-1	TRBJ2-7	CASSEMEKAGGLEQYF
TRBV7-2	TRBJ1-5	CASSSRTGRDQPQHF